The clone carrying this TCR beta chain has at least ten counts. What it recognizes is unknown. Via MiXCR, TCRdb re-called the 5' RACE reads, giving one row per CDR3 protein. This table holds 230,000 or so distinct CDR3 sequences, 6.5% to 7.5% found once. This sample stems from a study of T cells after yellow fever vaccination. Study background: Fractions low in cell number were prepared with SMART-Seq v4 Ultra Low Input. Whole-study findings and limits: Peaking faster, on day 5 versus 15, the secondary response was nonetheless weaker. Post-booster reappearance was seen for most primary-vaccination clones (around 97% CD4, around 90% CD8).

Losses at the gene ends were 3 bases for V and 6 bases for J; bases not matched to a gene: 9. Per the germline V gene, CDR1 is SGHTA and CDR2 is FQGNSA. The CDR3 totals 17 residues. This specimen consisted of CD4+ T cells sorted from PBMCs, obtained on the day of the yellow fever booster vaccination. This sequence originates from a man aged 25 to 40 who received the YFV17D yellow fever vaccine. The V call is TRBV7-2, the J call TRBJ2-1; 12 bases are shared with TRBD2. DNA for the CDR3: TGTGCCAGCAGCTTTGGGCTAGCGGGAGGGGTCGGCAATGAGCAGTTCTTC. Protein product: CASSFGLAGGVGNEQFF.